This paragraph reports one T cell receptor (beta chain). Its matching antigen is unknown. This specimen belongs to a study of cytomegalovirus exposure and HLA in healthy donors. All the people who gave samples were healthy bone marrow donors. Germline V gene sequence: CDR1 MNHNS, CDR2 SASEGT. This CDR3 comprises 14 residues. Trimming shortened V by 7 bases and J by 6 bases, and 17 bases separated the two germline ends. Points from the study as a whole: Researchers had no immune exposure information except CMV serostatus available.

Primers included in the PCR were 60 Vbeta and 13 Jbeta primers. Produced via immunoSEQ multiplex PCR; TCRdb's table is partial and in-frame only. The sample carries 95,000 to 110,000 clones, roughly 77% recorded once. Sequencing input: PBMCs. The receptor comes from a woman younger than 35 in good health and CMV-seropositive. J is TRBJ2-3 and V is TRBV6-1, with D tentatively TRBD2 (6 bases). The CDR3 nucleotides are TGTGCCAGCACGCGCGGGGAGGTTTCGGATACGCAGTATTTT. Translated, it gives CASTRGEVSDTQYF.